Below are 21 T cell receptor beta chains sequenced from a single sample in a study of T-cell memory formation after mild COVID-19. MiXCR, applied by TCRdb to the 5' RACE reads, yields one record per CDR3 protein. The sample includes tens of thousands of distinct CDR3 sequences, 8% to 10% of them seen just once. The sequenced material came from PBMCs or a T cell subset sorted from them (not recorded which). The receptors derive from an adult woman who had mild COVID-19 (a few samples of this study predate the infection). Cell type and time point are not known.

V gene TRBV20-1 combines with J gene TRBJ2-1, with 11 bases that match TRBD2. This CDR3 comprises 15 residues. J was trimmed by 3 bases and V by 2 bases; bases with no gene match: 3. CDR1 and CDR2 (germline): DFQATT, SNEGSKA (reference sequence). DNA of the CDR3: TGCAGTGCTAGACTAGCGGGAGGAGGCTACAATGAGCAGTTCTTC. Translated, it gives CSARLAGGGYNEQFF.

This clonotype was picked up many times. The chain joins TRBV7-2 to TRBJ2-7; TRBD1 is a possible D gene (7 bases). The germline CDR1 and CDR2 sequences are SGHTA and FQGNSA. The CDR3 length is 16 residues. With 3 bases removed from V and 4 bases from J, the gap between germline ends came to 19 bases. The DNA of the CDR3 is TGTGCCAGCAGCTTGCGGGACAGTTATTCTGGGTACGAGCAGTACTTC. Translated, it gives CASSLRDSYSGYEQYF.

This clonotype has a handful of counts. V is TRBV20-1 and J is TRBJ2-3; D ambiguous. The CDR3 has 12 amino acids. Germline loops: CDR1 DFQATT, CDR2 SNEGSKA (reference sequence). The germline V and J ends were trimmed by 5 bases and 1 base, with 7 bases remaining between them. The CDR3 bases are TGCAGTGCTGACTCCCGCACAGATACGCAGTATTTT. Protein sequence: CSADSRTDTQYF.

The chain is built from TRBV29-1 and TRBJ1-2; 7 nucleotides agree with TRBD1. CDR1 is SQVTM and CDR2 is ANQGSEA in the germline V gene. J lost 4 bases, V lost 0 bases, and 14 bases had no gene match. The CDR3 contains 17 residues. The CDR3 protein is CSVEDRGQSLLRYGYTF. CDR3 coding DNA: TGCAGCGTTGAAGATCGGGGACAGTCCCTACTGCGCTATGGCTACACCTTC.

There are a few counts of this clonotype. One end of the junction does not line up with germline, which may come from a read error. This sequence joins TRBV6-1 and TRBJ2-7; TRBD1 aligns across 8 bases. The CDR3 has 15 amino acids. CDR1 is MNHNS, CDR2 SASEGT, per germline. Here the CDR3 reads CASSTLGTGSHEQYF. CDR3 DNA: TGTGCCAGCAGTACCCTTGGGACAGGCTCCCACGAGCAGTACTTC.

This clonotype was seen a few times. V gene TRBV7-3 combines with J gene TRBJ1-2; no definite D call. With 6 bases removed from V and 4 bases from J, the gap between germline ends came to 15 bases. CDR1 is SGHTA and CDR2 is FQGTGA in the germline V gene. The CDR3 runs 14 residues. Written as DNA, the CDR3 is TGTGCCAGCAGTCCGGGCGGCAGCCTCTATGGCTACACCTTC. Protein: CASSPGGSLYGYTF. Full variable domain (rest looked up from reference TRBV7-3 and TRBJ1-2): GAGVSQTPSNKVTEKGKYVELRCDPISGHTALYWYRQSLGQGPEFLIYFQGTGAADDSGLPNDRFFAVRPEGSVSTLKIQRTERGDSAVYLCASSPGGSLYGYTFGSGTRLTVV.

The chain uses TRBV7-2 and TRBJ2-5; TRBD1 agrees at 7 bases. The J segment lost 6 bases and the V segment lost 1 base, leaving 5 bases of the junction unmatched. This CDR3 region has 14 residues. Per germline, CDR1 SGHTA and CDR2 FQGNSA. DNA of the CDR3: TGTGCCAGCAGCTTAGAGGGGGCTAGAAAGACCCAGTACTTC. Amino acid sequence: CASSLEGARKTQYF.

V is TRBV11-2 and J is TRBJ1-2; D is undetermined. Trimming took 5 bases from V and 2 from J, leaving 12 bases between them. Germline V gives CDR1 SGHAT, CDR2 FQNNGV. This CDR3 comprises 14 residues. The CDR3: CASSDRTGNYGYTF. CDR3 coding DNA: TGTGCCAGCAGCGACCGGACGGGCAACTATGGCTACACCTTC.

This clonotype was detected a few times. The chain links TRBV3-1 to TRBJ2-5; 8 positions match TRBD1. This CDR3 contains 19 residues. Germline V gives CDR1 LGHDT, CDR2 YNNKEL (reference sequence). V was clipped by 3 bases and J by 5 bases; unmatched bases: 20. CDR3 loop: CASSQPGGVLRAVGETQYF. The CDR3, as DNA: TGTGCCAGCAGCCAGCCAGGGGGCGTACTCCGAGCCGTCGGGGAGACCCAGTACTTC.

The chain is built from TRBV3-1 and TRBJ2-5, with 10 bases aligning to TRBD2. CDR1 is LGHDT, CDR2 YNNKEL, per germline (reference sequence). CDR3 size: 19 residues. V dropped 0 bases and J dropped 0; count of bases not matched to a gene: 10. This chain's CDR3 is CASSQDPFTSGDDQETQYF. As DNA, the CDR3 is TGTGCCAGCAGCCAAGATCCTTTTACTAGCGGGGACGACCAAGAGACCCAGTACTTC.

The rearrangement uses TRBV6-2 or TRBV6-3 and TRBJ2-7; tentatively, D is TRBD2 (6 bases). The CDR3 loop spans 14 amino acids. Trimming took 6 bases from V and 6 from J, leaving 18 bases between them. Germline V gives CDR1 MNHEY, CDR2 SVGEGT. The CDR3 is CASRRGTGRFEQYF. The CDR3 DNA is TGTGCCAGCAGACGCGGGACGGGGAGGTTCGAGCAGTACTTC.

V is TRBV5-5 and J is TRBJ1-2, with unresolved D. Looked up from germline, CDR1 is SGHKS and CDR2 is YYEKEE (reference sequence). The CDR3 length is 15 residues. Trimming pared 0 bases from V and 7 bases from J, leaving 16 bases between. The CDR3 bases are TGTGCCAGCAGCTTGGTGGTTCTCGTGAGGAGTGGCTACACCTTC. Translating it yields CASSLVVLVRSGYTF.

Many counts were recorded for this clonotype. This chain uses TRBV18 with TRBJ2-7; tentative D call: TRBD1 (5 bases). V gave up 1 base and J gave up 6 bases, with 13 bases separating them. CDR1 is KGHSH and CDR2 is LQKENI in the germline V gene. The CDR3 consists of 14 residues. The DNA of the CDR3 is TGTGCCAGCTCACCACTCGCTAGGGGTCGCGAGCAGTACTTC. It translates to CASSPLARGREQYF.

This clonotype turned up a few times. V gene TRBV6-2 or TRBV6-3 combines with J gene TRBJ2-7; D is unresolved. Trimming took 6 bases from V and 6 from J, leaving 9 bases between them. Germline V gene data show CDR1 as MNHEY and CDR2 as SVGEGT. The CDR3 runs to 11 residues. The CDR3 nucleotides are TGTGCCAGCAGCCGGCCGGGCGAGCAGTACTTC. As protein: CASSRPGEQYF.

The chain has TRBV5-1 and TRBJ1-2; D may be TRBD1 (5 bases). The V end was cut by 5 bases, the J end by 1 base, with 18 bases between. This CDR3 has 16 residues. Germline V gives CDR1 SGHRS, CDR2 YFSETQ. CDR3 nucleotides: TGCGCCAGCAGACGGGGGGAGAGCAATCTTAACTATGGCTACACCTTC. It yields the protein CASRRGESNLNYGYTF.

In its sample, this clonotype was seen a few times. V is TRBV12-3 or TRBV12-4 and J is TRBJ2-3, with D perhaps given as TRBD1 or TRBD2 (5 bases each). V was cut by 6 bases and J by 0 bases, with 10 bases left in between. CDR3 length: 14 residues. For the CDR3, the DNA is TGTGCCAGCAGCCGACGGGGCAGCACAGATACGCAGTATTTT. Residues: CASSRRGSTDTQYF.

This clonotype was counted between two and nine times. The chain carries TRBV7-9 and TRBJ2-3; TRBD1 matches at 10 bases. With 3 bases clipped from V and 1 base from J, the junction kept 1 base outside the gene matches. The CDR3 consists of 15 residues. Germline assignment: CDR1 SEHNR and CDR2 FQNEAQ (reference sequence). The CDR3 spells CASSFGQGGTDTQYF. For the CDR3, the DNA is TGTGCCAGCAGCTTTGGACAGGGGGGCACAGATACGCAGTATTTT. The whole variable domain, remainder taken from reference TRBV7-9 and TRBJ2-3, is DTGVSQNPRHKITKRGQNVTFRCDPISEHNRLYWYRQTLGQGPEFLTYFQNEAQLEKSRLLSDRFSAERPKGSFSTLEIQRTEQGDSAMYLCASSFGQGGTDTQYFGPGTRLTVL.

In this sample, this clonotype turned up many times. The V gene is TRBV24-1, the J gene TRBJ2-3; possibly TRBD1 for D (5 bases). This CDR3 contains 16 residues. Germline assignment: CDR1 KGHDR and CDR2 SFDVKD. Deletions cut 2 bases from V and 0 bases from J, with 11 bases between. The CDR3 spells CATSDSRVSSTDTQYF. The CDR3 DNA sequence: TGTGCCACCAGTGATTCCAGGGTGTCTAGCACAGATACGCAGTATTTT.

This clonotype was counted between two and nine times. This chain joins TRBV5-5 and TRBJ2-6, with 8 positions matching TRBD1. CDR1 is SGHKS, CDR2 YYEKEE, per germline (reference sequence). This CDR3 region has 16 residues. After removal of 2 bases from V and 2 bases from J, the junction contained 3 bases not matched to a gene. The DNA for the CDR3 is TGTGCCAGCAGCTTAGGGACAGGCACTGGGGCCAACGTCCTGACTTTC. Protein product: CASSLGTGTGANVLTF.

This clonotype was counted many times. The J gene is TRBJ2-5, the V gene TRBV15, with D tentatively TRBD1 (5 bases). This CDR3 spans 15 amino acids. V lost 0 bases to trimming and J lost 0 bases, with 8 bases between them. Per the germline V gene, CDR1 is LNHNV and CDR2 is YYDKDF (reference sequence). CDR3 bases: TGTGCCACCAGCAGAGAGCTGACAGACCAAGAGACCCAGTACTTC. Its protein is CATSRELTDQETQYF.

CDR3 in DNA: TGTGCCAGCACTCGACAGCGCTATGGCTACACCTTC. Residues: CASTRQRYGYTF. This chain joins TRBV2 and TRBJ1-2; maybe TRBD1 (5 bases). CDR3 length: 12 amino acids. V lost 7 bases and J lost 4, with 10 bases in between. Germline V lookup: CDR1 SNHLY, CDR2 FYNNEI.